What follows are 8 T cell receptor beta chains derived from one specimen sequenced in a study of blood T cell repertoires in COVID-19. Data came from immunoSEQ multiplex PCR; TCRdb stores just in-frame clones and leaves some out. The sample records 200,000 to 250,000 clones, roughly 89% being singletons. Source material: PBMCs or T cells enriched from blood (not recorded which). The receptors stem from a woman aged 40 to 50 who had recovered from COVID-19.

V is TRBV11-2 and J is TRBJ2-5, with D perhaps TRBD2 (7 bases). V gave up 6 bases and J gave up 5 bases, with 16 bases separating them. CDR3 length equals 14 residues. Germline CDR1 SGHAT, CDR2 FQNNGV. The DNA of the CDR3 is TGTGCCAGCAGGAGGGGGGCGGGAGAGGAGACCCAGTACTTC. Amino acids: CASRRGAGEETQYF.

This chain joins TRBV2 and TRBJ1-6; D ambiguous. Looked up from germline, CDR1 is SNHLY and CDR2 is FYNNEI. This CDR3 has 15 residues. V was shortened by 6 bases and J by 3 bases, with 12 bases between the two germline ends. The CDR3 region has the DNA TGTGCCAGCAGACACGAGGGTGACTATAATTCACCCCTCCACTTT. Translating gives CASRHEGDYNSPLHF.

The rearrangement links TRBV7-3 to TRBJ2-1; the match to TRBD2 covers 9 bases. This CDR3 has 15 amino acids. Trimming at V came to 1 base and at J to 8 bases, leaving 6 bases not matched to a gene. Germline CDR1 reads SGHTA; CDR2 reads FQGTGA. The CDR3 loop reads CASSLMSSGTDEQFF. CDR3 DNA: TGTGCCAGCAGCTTAATGTCTAGCGGGACAGATGAGCAGTTCTTC.

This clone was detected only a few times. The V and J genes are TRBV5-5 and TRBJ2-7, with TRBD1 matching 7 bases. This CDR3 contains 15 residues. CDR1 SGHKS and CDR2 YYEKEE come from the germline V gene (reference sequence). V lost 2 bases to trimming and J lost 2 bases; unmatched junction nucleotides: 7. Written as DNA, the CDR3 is TGTGCCAGCAGCTTCTCCGGACAGGACCCCTACGAGCAGTACTTC. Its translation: CASSFSGQDPYEQYF.

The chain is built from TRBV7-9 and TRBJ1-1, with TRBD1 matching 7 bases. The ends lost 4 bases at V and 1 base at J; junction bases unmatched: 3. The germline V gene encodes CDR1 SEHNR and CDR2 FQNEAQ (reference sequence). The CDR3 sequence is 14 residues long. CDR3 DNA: TGTGCCAGCAGCTCCGGACAGGCGAACACTGAAGCTTTCTTT. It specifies CASSSGQANTEAFF. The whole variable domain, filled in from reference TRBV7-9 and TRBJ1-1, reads DTGVSQNPRHKITKRGQNVTFRCDPISEHNRLYWYRQTLGQGPEFLTYFQNEAQLEKSRLLSDRFSAERPKGSFSTLEIQRTEQGDSAMYLCASSSGQANTEAFFGQGTRLTVV.

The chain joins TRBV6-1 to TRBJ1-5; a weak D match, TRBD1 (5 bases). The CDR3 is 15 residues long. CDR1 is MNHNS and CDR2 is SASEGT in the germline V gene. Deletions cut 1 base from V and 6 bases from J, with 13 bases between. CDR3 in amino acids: CASSEGGGYLQPQHF. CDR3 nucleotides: TGTGCCAGCAGTGAAGGGGGGGGTTACCTTCAGCCCCAGCATTTT.

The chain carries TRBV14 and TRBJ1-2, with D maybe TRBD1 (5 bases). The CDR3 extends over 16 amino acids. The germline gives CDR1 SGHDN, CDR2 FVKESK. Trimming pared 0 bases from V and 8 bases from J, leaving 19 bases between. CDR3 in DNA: TGTGCCAGCAGCCAAGATGGCCTCCGCCCGTGGGGCGGCTACACCTTC. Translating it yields CASSQDGLRPWGGYTF.

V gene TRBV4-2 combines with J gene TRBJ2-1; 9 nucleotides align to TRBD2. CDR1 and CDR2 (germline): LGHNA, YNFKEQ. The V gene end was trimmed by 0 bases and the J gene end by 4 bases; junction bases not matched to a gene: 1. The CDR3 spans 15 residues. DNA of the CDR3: TGTGCCAGCAGCCAAGAAACTAGCGGGTACAATGAGCAGTTCTTC. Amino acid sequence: CASSQETSGYNEQFF.